Each of the 17 T cell receptor beta chains below was sequenced from the same sample in a study of T cell responses to AZD1222 COVID-19 vaccine. Sequencing used immunoSEQ multiplex PCR; TCRdb keeps in-frame clones, though not all of them. The sample has 180,000 or so clones; approximately 88% are singletons. This specimen was peripheral blood, taken on day 0 of AZD1222 vaccination. The source is an adult in good health.

The genes are TRBV7-2 and TRBJ1-4; D uncertain. Trimming shortened V by 4 bases and J by 7 bases, and 16 bases separated the two germline ends. CDR1 and CDR2 (germline): SGHTA, FQGNSA. The CDR3 totals 15 residues. CDR3 loop: CASSSNVGSAEKLFF. The CDR3 DNA sequence: TGTGCCAGCAGCTCCAACGTGGGGTCGGCTGAAAAACTGTTTTTT.

This clone was seen just once. The CDR3 DNA reads TGTGCCAGCAGCTTTGGGTTCATAGGAGTTGGGTCCCAGTACTTC. Its translation: CASSFGFIGVGSQYF. V gene TRBV7-2 combines with J gene TRBJ2-5; D is uncertain. V was cut by 3 bases and J by 9 bases, with 20 bases left in between. The CDR3 totals 15 residues. Germline V gene data show CDR1 as SGHTA and CDR2 as FQGNSA.

The chain has TRBV7-2 and TRBJ2-1, with TRBD2 matching 10 bases. The CDR3 length is 16 residues. Germline trimming cut 1 base from V and 9 bases from J; bases unmatched to any gene: 9. Germline V gene data show CDR1 as SGHTA and CDR2 as FQGNSA. The CDR3 spells CASSLVWGQREGEQFF. CDR3 nucleotide sequence: TGTGCCAGCAGCTTAGTCTGGGGCCAGCGGGAGGGTGAGCAGTTCTTC.

The rearrangement links TRBV25-1 to TRBJ1-5; TRBD1 matches 7 bases. Germline trimming cut 6 bases from V and 4 bases from J; bases unmatched to any gene: 6. Germline V gene data show CDR1 as MGHDK and CDR2 as SYGVNS. The CDR3 length is 14 residues. The CDR3 here is CASRQQGKNQPQHF. The CDR3, as DNA: TGTGCCAGCAGACAACAGGGGAAAAATCAGCCCCAGCATTTT. The entire variable domain, with the rest obtained from reference TRBV25-1 and TRBJ1-5, is as follows: EADIYQTPRYLVIGTGKKITLECSQTMGHDKMYWYQQDPGMELHLIHYSYGVNSTEKGDLSSESTVSRIRTEHFPLTLESARPSHTSQYLCASRQQGKNQPQHFGDGTRLSIL.

The rearrangement uses TRBV30 and TRBJ2-5; 8 bases align to TRBD2. Germline V gene sequence: CDR1 GTSNPN, CDR2 SVGIG (reference sequence). J was trimmed by 4 bases and V by 0 bases; bases with no gene match: 1. The CDR3 has 13 residues. The CDR3 DNA sequence: TGTGCCTGGAGTGTGGGGACTAGAGAGACCCAGTACTTC. Its translation is CAWSVGTRETQYF.

This rearrangement joins TRBV9 to TRBJ1-1, with 7 bases identical to TRBD1. The trim removed 1 base at V and 1 base at J, leaving 4 bases unmatched. The CDR3 spans 15 residues. Germline V gives CDR1 SGDLS, CDR2 YYNGEE. CDR3 region: CASSVTGTANTEAFF. The CDR3, as DNA: TGTGCCAGCAGCGTAACCGGGACAGCGAACACTGAAGCTTTCTTT.

This clone appeared a single time. The chain recombines TRBV27 with TRBJ2-7; perhaps TRBD2 as D (7 bases). Germline loops: CDR1 MNHEY, CDR2 SMNVEV (reference sequence). CDR3 length equals 17 residues. Trimming removed 1 base from V and 0 bases from J, with 16 bases in between. CDR3 DNA: TGTGCCAGCAGTTTATATAAGGGGGGGGGCCCCTCCTACGAGCAGTACGTC. Amino acid sequence: CASSLYKGGGPSYEQYV.

About this clone itself: Additional DNA sequences in this sample encode the identical CDR3. The chain carries TRBV29-1 and TRBJ1-1, with D hard to call. The V end lost 6 bases, the J end lost 1 base, and 6 bases lay between the germline ends. Germline V CDR1 and CDR2: SQVTM, ANQGSEA. The CDR3 length is 11 residues. The CDR3 loop is CSVKRNTEAFF. CDR3 DNA sequence: TGCAGCGTGAAGAGGAACACTGAAGCTTTCTTT.

The rearrangement uses TRBV5-1 and TRBJ1-1; perhaps TRBD1 as D (6 bases). This CDR3 region has 13 residues. V lost 4 bases and J 6 bases, leaving 13 bases between the germline ends. CDR1 and CDR2 (germline): SGHRS, YFSETQ. The CDR3: CASSPQGIAEAFF. The CDR3 DNA sequence: TGCGCCAGCAGCCCTCAGGGGATCGCTGAAGCTTTCTTT.

V gene TRBV5-1 combines with J gene TRBJ2-1; maybe TRBD1 (6 bases). Trimming stripped 0 bases from V and 7 bases from J, with 14 bases between. CDR3 length equals 15 residues. The germline V gene encodes CDR1 SGHRS and CDR2 YFSETQ. CDR3 sequence: CASSLEGQGRNEQFF. CDR3 bases: TGCGCCAGCAGCTTGGAAGGGCAGGGGAGAAATGAGCAGTTCTTC.

V and J are TRBV5-1 and TRBJ2-7; the match to TRBD1 covers 7 bases. Trimming removed 2 bases from V and 3 bases from J; junction bases left unmatched: 8. This CDR3 spans 15 amino acids. Germline loops: CDR1 SGHRS, CDR2 YFSETQ. CDR3 sequence (DNA): TGCGCCAGCAGCTTCCTACAGGGGAACCTCTACGAGCAGTACTTC. Protein product: CASSFLQGNLYEQYF.

This clone was picked up one time. The rearrangement links TRBV28 to TRBJ1-1; 7 bases match TRBD1. J was trimmed by 7 bases and V by 5 bases; bases with no gene match: 7. This CDR3 contains 13 residues. Germline V gives CDR1 MDHEN, CDR2 SYDVKM. CDR3 region: CASSADRALEAFF. The CDR3, as DNA: TGTGCCAGCAGTGCCGACAGGGCCCTTGAAGCTTTCTTT.

The chain is built from TRBV2 and TRBJ1-2; D might be TRBD1 (6 bases). Germline values: CDR1 SNHLY, CDR2 FYNNEI. Trimming cost V 7 bases and J 1 base, with 13 bases left between them. The CDR3 is made up of 14 amino acids. CDR3 loop: CASTRQDGNYGYTF. CDR3 coding DNA: TGTGCCAGCACCCGACAGGATGGTAACTATGGCTACACCTTC.

This clone showed up just a few times. The CDR3 DNA reads TGTGCCAGCAGGCCGGGACTCTCCTACGAGCAGTACTTC. Translating gives CASRPGLSYEQYF. This chain uses TRBV5-4 with TRBJ2-7, with D perhaps TRBD2 (6 bases). The V gene lost 5 bases and the J gene lost 0 bases, with 9 bases spanning the gap. This CDR3 comprises 13 residues. Germline CDR1 SGHNT, CDR2 YYREEE (reference sequence).

The chain employs TRBV19 and TRBJ2-3; no definite D call. CDR1 LNHDA and CDR2 SQIVND come from the germline V gene (reference sequence). The length of the CDR3 is 12 residues. V lost 5 bases to trimming and J lost 6 bases, with 9 bases between them. The chain's CDR3 is CASSSPPDTQYF. The CDR3 nucleotides are TGTGCCAGTAGTTCCCCTCCGGATACGCAGTATTTT.

V usage is TRBV12-3 or TRBV12-4 and J usage is TRBJ1-2, with unresolved D. V lost 5 bases to trimming and J lost 3 bases, with 7 bases between them. The CDR3 runs to 12 residues. DNA for the CDR3: TGTGCCAGCAGTACCGGAGACTATGGCTACACCTTC. Translated: CASSTGDYGYTF.

J is TRBJ1-6 and V is TRBV14, with 9 bases that match TRBD1. The length of the CDR3 is 16 residues. Germline V gives CDR1 SGHDN, CDR2 FVKESK. Losses at the gene ends were 4 bases for V and 7 bases for J; bases not matched to a gene: 8. The CDR3 sequence: CASSLTPGQGNSPLHF. The CDR3 nucleotides read TGTGCCAGCAGCCTCACACCGGGACAGGGAAATTCACCCCTCCACTTT.